This T cell receptor beta chain was profiled in a study of blood T cell repertoires in COVID-19. On the study more broadly: Some COVID-19 samples were acute and others convalescent; all came from the United States, Italy and Spain.

Generated by immunoSEQ multiplex PCR, the TCRdb table keeps only in-frame clones and is missing some. This table has approximately 120,000 clones, over 75% appearing once. The length of the CDR3 is 18 residues. The germline gives CDR1 MGHRA, CDR2 YSYEKL. J lost 2 bases, V lost 0 bases, and 10 bases had no gene match. The V and J genes are TRBV4-1 and TRBJ2-3, with 8 bases matching TRBD2. The receptor was isolated from a man aged 45-65 years with acute or convalescent COVID-19. The specimen sequenced was peripheral blood. CDR3 bases: TGCGCCAGCAGCCAAGAACGGGGACTAGGGGGGCCCACAGATACGCAGTATTTT. It codes for CASSQERGLGGPTDTQYF.